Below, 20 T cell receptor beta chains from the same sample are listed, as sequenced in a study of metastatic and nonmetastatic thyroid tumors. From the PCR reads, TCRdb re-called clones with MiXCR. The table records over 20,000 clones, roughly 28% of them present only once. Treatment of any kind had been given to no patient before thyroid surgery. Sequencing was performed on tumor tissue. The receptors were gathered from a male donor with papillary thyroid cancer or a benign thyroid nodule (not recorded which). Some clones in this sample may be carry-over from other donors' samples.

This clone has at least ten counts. Written as DNA, the CDR3 is TGTGCCAGTAGTCCGAAAAATCCCAGGGGCCGCTCCTATAATTCACCCCTCCACTTT. It is translated as CASSPKNPRGRSYNSPLHF. The chain uses TRBV19 and TRBJ1-6, with D perhaps TRBD1 (6 bases). The V and J ends lost 5 bases and 0 bases respectively, with 20 bases between them. Looked up from germline, CDR1 is LNHDA and CDR2 is SQIVND (reference sequence). This CDR3 spans 19 amino acids.

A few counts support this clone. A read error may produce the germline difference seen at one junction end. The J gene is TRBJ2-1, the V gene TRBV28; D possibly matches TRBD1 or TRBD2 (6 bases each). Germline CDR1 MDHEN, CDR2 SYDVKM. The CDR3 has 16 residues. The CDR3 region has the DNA TGTGCCAGCAGTTTTACCCGGGGGCTTACCTACAATGATCAGTTCTTC. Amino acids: CASSFTRGLTYNDQFF.

This chain's CDR3 is CASSLFGDAGNTIYF. CDR3 coding DNA: TGTGCCAGCAGCTTATTCGGAGACGCTGGAAACACCATATATTTT. This rearrangement joins TRBV7-2 to TRBJ1-3, with D unresolved. V gave up 2 bases and J gave up 2 bases, with 10 bases separating them. Germline V CDR1 and CDR2: SGHTA, FQGNSA. CDR3 length: 15 amino acids.

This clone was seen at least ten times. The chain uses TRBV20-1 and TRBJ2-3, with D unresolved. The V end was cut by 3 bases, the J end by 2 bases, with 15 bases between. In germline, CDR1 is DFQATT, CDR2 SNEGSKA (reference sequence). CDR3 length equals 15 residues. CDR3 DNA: TGCAGTGCTAGGACGGAACGACTCCTCACAGATACGCAGTATTTT. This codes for CSARTERLLTDTQYF.

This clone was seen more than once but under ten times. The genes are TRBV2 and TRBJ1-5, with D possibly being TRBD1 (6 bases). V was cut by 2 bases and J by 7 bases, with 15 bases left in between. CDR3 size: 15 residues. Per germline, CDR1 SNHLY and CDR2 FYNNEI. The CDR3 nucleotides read TGTGCCAGCAGTGAATGGCTCAGGGGCGACCAGCCCCAGCATTTT. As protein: CASSEWLRGDQPQHF.

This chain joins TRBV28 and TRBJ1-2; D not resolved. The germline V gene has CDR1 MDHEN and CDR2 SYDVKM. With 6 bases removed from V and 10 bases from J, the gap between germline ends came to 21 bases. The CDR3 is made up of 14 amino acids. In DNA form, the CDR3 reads TGTGCCAGCAGCCCCCTTGTCGGCGAGCGGGACTACACCTTC. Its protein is CASSPLVGERDYTF.

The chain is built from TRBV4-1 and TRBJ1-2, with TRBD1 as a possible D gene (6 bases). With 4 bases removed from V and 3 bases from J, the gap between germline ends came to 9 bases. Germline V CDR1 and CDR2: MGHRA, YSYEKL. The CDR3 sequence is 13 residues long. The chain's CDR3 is CASSPGAYYGYTF. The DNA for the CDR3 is TGCGCCAGCAGCCCGGGGGCTTACTATGGCTACACCTTC.

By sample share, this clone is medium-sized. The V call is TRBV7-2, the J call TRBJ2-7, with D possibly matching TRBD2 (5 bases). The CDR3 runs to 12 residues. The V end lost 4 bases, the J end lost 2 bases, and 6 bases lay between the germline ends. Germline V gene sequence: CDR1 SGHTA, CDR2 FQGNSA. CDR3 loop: CASSWGAYEQYF. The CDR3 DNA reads TGTGCCAGCAGCTGGGGAGCCTACGAGCAGTACTTC.

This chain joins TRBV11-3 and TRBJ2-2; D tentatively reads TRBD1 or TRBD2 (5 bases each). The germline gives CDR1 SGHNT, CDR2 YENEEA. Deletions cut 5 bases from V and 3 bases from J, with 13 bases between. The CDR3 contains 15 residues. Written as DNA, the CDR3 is TGTGCCAGCAGCCACTTGAGGGGCGACACCGGGGAGCTGTTTTTT. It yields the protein CASSHLRGDTGELFF.

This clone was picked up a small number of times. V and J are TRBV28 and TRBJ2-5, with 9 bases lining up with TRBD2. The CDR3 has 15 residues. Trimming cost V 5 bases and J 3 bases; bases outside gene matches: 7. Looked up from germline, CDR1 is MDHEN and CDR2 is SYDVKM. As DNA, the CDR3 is TGTGCCAGCAGTCCGGGCGGGAGGGCCGAAGAGACCCAGTACTTC. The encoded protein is CASSPGGRAEETQYF.

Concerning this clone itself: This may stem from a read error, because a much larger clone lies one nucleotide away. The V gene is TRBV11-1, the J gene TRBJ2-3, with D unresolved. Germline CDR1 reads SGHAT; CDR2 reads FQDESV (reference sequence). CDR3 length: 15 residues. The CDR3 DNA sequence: TGTGCCAGCAGCTTACTCCCGTTTGGCACATATACGCAGTATTTT. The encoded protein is CASSLLPFGTYTQYF. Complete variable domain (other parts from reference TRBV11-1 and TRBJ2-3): EAEVAQSPRYKITEKSQAVAFWCDPISGHATLYWYRQILGQGPELLVQFQDESVVDDSQLPKDRFSAERLKGVDSTLKIQPAELGDSAMYLCASSLLPFGTYTQYFGPGTRLTVL.

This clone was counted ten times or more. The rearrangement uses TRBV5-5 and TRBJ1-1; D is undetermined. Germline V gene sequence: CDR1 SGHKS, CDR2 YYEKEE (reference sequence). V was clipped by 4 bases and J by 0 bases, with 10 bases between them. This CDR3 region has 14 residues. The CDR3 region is CASSRPNMNTEAFF. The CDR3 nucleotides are TGTGCCAGCAGCCGACCTAATATGAACACTGAAGCTTTCTTT.

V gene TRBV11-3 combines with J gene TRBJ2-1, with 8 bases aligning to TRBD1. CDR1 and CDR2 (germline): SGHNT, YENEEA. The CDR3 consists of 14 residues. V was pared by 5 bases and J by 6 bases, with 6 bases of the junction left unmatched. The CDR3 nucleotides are TGTGCCAGCAGCGATCGGACAGGGCCCAATGAGCAGTTCTTC. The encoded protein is CASSDRTGPNEQFF.

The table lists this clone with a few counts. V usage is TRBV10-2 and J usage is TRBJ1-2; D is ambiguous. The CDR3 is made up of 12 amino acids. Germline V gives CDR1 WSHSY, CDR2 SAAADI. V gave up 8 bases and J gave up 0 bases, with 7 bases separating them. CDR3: CASALSNYGYTF. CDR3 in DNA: TGCGCCAGCGCACTCTCTAACTATGGCTACACCTTC.

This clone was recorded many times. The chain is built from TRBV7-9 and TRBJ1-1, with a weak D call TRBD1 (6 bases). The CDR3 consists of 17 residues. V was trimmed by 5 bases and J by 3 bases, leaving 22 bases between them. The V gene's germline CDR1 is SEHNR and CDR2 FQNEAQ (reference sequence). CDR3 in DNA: TGTGCCAGCAGCACTGACAGCAAAGGGGGGTGGGACACTGAAGCTTTCTTT. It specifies CASSTDSKGGWDTEAFF.

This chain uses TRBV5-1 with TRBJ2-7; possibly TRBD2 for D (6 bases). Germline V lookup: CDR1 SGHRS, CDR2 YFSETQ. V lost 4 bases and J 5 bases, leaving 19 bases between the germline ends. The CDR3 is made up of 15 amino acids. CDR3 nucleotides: TGCGCCAGCAGCGACCCGGGAGAACCACGCAACGAGCAGTACTTC. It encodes CASSDPGEPRNEQYF. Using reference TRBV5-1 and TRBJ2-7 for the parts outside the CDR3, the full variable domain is KAGVTQTPRYLIKTRGQQVTLSCSPISGHRSVSWYQQTPGQGLQFLFEYFSETQRNKGNFPGRFSGRQFSNSRSEMNVSTLELGDSALYLCASSDPGEPRNEQYFGPGTRLTVT.

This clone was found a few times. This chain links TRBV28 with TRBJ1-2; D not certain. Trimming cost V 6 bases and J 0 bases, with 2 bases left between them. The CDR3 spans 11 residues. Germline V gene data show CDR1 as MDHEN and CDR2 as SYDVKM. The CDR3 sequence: CASRANYGYTF. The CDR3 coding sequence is TGTGCCAGCAGAGCTAACTATGGCTACACCTTC.

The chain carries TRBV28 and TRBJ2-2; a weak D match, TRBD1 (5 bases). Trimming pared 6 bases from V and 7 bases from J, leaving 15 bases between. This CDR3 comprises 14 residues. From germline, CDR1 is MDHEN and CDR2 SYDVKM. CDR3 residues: CASRLTQGFGELFF. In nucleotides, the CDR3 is TGTGCCAGCAGGCTAACCCAGGGATTCGGGGAGCTGTTTTTT.

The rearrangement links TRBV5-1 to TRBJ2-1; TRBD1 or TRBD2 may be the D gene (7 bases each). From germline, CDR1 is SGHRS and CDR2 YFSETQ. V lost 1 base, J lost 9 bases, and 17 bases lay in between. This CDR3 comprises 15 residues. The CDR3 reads CASSLTLTGEGEQFF. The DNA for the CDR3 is TGCGCCAGCAGCTTGACCCTAACAGGGGAGGGTGAGCAGTTCTTC.

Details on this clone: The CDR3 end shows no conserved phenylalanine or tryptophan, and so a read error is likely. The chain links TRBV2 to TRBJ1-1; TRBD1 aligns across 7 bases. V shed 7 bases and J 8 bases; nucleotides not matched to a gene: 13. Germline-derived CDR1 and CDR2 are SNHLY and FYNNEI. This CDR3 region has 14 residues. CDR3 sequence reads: CASKLDYTGAEAFS. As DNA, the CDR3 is TGTGCCAGCAAACTCGATTACACAGGGGCGGAAGCTTTCTCT.